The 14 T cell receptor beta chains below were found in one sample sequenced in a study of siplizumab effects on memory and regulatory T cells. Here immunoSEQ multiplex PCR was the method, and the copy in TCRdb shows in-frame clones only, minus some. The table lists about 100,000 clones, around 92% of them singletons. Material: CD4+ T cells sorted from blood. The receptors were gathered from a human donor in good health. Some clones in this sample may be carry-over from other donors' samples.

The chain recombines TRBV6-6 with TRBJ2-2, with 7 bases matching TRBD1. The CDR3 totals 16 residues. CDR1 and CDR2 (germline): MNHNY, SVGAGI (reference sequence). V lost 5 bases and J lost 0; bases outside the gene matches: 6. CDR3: CASSGEGASNTGELFF. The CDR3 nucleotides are TGTGCCAGCAGTGGAGAGGGGGCTTCGAACACCGGGGAGCTGTTTTTT.

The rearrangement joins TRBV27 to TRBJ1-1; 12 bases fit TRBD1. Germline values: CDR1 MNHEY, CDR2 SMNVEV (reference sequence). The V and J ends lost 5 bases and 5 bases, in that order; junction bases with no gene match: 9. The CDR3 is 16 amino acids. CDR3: CASSRDRGHRKTEAFF. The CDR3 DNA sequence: TGTGCCAGCAGTCGGGACAGGGGGCATCGGAAGACTGAAGCTTTCTTT.

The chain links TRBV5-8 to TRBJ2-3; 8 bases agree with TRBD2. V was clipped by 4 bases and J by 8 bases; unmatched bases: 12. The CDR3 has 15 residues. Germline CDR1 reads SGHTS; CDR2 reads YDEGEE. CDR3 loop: CASSPRLASVATQYF. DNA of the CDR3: TGTGCCAGCAGCCCCAGACTAGCGAGTGTCGCTACGCAGTATTTT.

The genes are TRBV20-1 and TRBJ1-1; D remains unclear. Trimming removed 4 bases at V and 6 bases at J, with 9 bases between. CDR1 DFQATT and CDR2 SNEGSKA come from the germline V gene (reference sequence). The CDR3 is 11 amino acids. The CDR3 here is CSANVFAEAFF. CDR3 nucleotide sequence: TGCAGTGCTAATGTTTTCGCTGAAGCTTTCTTT.

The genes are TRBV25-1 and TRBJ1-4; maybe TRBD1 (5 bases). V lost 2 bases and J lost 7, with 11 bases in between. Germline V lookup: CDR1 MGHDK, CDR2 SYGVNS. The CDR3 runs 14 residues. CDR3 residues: CASSEEVGGEKLFF. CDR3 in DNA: TGTGCCAGCAGTGAAGAGGTTGGGGGTGAAAAACTGTTTTTT. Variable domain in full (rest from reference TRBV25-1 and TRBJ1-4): EADIYQTPRYLVIGTGKKITLECSQTMGHDKMYWYQQDPGMELHLIHYSYGVNSTEKGDLSSESTVSRIRTEHFPLTLESARPSHTSQYLCASSEEVGGEKLFFGSGTQLSVL.

The CDR3, as DNA: TGTGCCAGCAGTGAATCTCGGCCCCCCCAGCCCCAGCATTTT. Translated: CASSESRPPQPQHF. The V gene is TRBV6-1, the J gene TRBJ1-5, with unresolved D. V lost 2 bases to trimming and J lost 7 bases, with 12 bases between them. The CDR3 has 14 amino acids. The germline V gene has CDR1 MNHNS and CDR2 SASEGT.

Here the CDR3 DNA reads TGTGCCAGCAGCCAAGATGACACTAGCGGGGGGCAGTTCTTC. The encoded protein is CASSQDDTSGGQFF. The gene calls are TRBV4-2 and TRBJ2-1, with 11 bases matching TRBD2. CDR1 and CDR2 from the germline V gene are LGHNA and YNFKEQ. The CDR3 sequence is 14 residues long. The J segment lost 12 bases and the V segment lost 0 bases, leaving 4 bases of the junction unmatched.

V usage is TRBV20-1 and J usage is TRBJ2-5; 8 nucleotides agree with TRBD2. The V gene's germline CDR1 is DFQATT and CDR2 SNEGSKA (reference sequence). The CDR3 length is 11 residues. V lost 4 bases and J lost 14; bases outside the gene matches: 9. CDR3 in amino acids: CSATQTSGNYF. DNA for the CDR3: TGCAGTGCTACCCAAACTAGCGGCAATTACTTC.

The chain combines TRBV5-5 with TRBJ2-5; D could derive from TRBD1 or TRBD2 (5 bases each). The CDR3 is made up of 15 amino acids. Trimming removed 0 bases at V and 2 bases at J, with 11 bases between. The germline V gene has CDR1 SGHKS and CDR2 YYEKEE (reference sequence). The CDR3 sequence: CASSLGAGSQETQYF. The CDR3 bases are TGTGCCAGCAGCTTGGGGGCAGGGAGTCAAGAGACCCAGTACTTC.

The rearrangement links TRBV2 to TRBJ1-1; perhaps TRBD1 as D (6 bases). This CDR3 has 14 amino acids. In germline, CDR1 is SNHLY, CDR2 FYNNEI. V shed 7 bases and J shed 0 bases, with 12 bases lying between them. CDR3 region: CASTPGDMNTEAFF. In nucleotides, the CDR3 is TGTGCCAGCACCCCCGGGGACATGAACACTGAAGCTTTCTTT.

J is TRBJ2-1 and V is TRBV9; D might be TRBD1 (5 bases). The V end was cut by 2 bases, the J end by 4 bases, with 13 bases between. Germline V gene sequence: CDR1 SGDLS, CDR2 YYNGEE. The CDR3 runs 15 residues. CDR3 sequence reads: CASSVEAGQYNEQFF. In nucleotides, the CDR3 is TGTGCCAGCAGCGTCGAAGCAGGGCAATACAATGAGCAGTTCTTC.

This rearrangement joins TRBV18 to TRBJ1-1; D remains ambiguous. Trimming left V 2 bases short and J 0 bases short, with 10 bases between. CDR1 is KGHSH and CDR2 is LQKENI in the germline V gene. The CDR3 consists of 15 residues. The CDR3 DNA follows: TGTGCCAGCTCACCAAGGGCAGGAATGAACACTGAAGCTTTCTTT. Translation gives CASSPRAGMNTEAFF.

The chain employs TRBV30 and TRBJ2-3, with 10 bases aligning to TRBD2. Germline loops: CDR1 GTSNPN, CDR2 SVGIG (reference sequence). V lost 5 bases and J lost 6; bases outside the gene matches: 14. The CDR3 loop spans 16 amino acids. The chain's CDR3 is CAWAPRASGRMDTQYF. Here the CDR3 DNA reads TGTGCCTGGGCCCCCCGGGCTAGCGGGAGAATGGATACGCAGTATTTT.

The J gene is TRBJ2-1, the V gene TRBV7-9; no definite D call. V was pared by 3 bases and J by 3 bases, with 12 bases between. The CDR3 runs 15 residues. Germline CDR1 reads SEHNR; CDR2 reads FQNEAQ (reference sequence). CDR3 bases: TGTGCCAGCAGCTTTGGCAGCCCACACTACAATGAGCAGTTCTTC. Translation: CASSFGSPHYNEQFF.